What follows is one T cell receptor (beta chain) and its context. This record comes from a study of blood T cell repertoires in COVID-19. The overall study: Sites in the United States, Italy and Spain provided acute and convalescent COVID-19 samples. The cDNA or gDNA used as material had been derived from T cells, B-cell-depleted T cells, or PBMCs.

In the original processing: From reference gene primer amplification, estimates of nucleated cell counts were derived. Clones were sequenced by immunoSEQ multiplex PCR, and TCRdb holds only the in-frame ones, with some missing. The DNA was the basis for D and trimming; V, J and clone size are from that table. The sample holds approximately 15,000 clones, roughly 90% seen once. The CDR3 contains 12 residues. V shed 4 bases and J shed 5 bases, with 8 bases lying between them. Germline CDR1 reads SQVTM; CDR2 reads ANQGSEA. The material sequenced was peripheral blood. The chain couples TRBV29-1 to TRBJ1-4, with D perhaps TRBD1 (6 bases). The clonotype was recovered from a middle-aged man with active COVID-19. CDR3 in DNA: TGCAGCGTTGGTGACAGGAATGAAAAACTGTTTTTT. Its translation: CSVGDRNEKLFF. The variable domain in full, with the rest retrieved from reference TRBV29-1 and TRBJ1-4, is SAVISQKPSRDICQRGTSLTIQCQVDSQVTMMFWYRQQPGQSLTLIATANQGSEATYESGFVIDKFPISRPNLTFSTLTVSNMSPEDSSIYLCSVGDRNEKLFFGSGTQLSVL.